This T cell receptor beta chain was found in a study of blood T cell repertoires in COVID-19. How the authors handled the data: Amplification with reference gene primers provided the estimates of nucleated cell counts. Libraries were prepared by immunoSEQ multiplex PCR; TCRdb keeps only in-frame clonotypes and omits some of them. Clone size and the V and J calls come from that table; the DNA yielded D and trimming. The sample shows about 240,000 clones, 70% to 90% of them seen only once. CDR1 MDHEN and CDR2 SYDVKM come from the germline V gene. Trimming took off 3 bases at V and 0 bases at J, with 6 bases between the two ends. There are 13 residues in the CDR3.

The source of this sequence is a man over 45 with acute or convalescent COVID-19. The sample taken for sequencing was peripheral blood. The rearrangement links TRBV28 to TRBJ2-7; D gene uncertain. The CDR3 is CASSLGSSYEQYF. CDR3 sequence (DNA): TGTGCCAGCAGTTTGGGCAGCTCCTACGAGCAGTACTTC.